This TCR beta chain was observed in a study of T cells expressing NK-cell markers. Looking at the study overall: Out of eight donors sequenced, seven tested HCMV-seropositive and the remaining one seronegative.

TCRdb reprocessed the 5' RACE reads, keeping one entry per CDR3 protein, no DNA. This sample's table reports 500,000 to 700,000 distinct CDR3 sequences. This CDR3 has 14 amino acids. The V gene's germline CDR1 is SGDLS and CDR2 YYNGEE. The rearrangement uses TRBV9 and TRBJ1-1. The source of this sequence is a man between 18 and 29 years old in good health. Sequenced: blood T cells: a sorted CD56 or NKG2C T cell subset, CD4+ or CD8+ T cells, or bulk PBMC T cells (not recorded which). This CDR3 is CASSVEVGLSEAFF.